Here is one TCR beta chain with its context. This sample is part of a study of blood T cell repertoires in COVID-19. Study information: The origin of the acute and convalescent COVID-19 samples was the United States, Italy and Spain. The analysed material was cDNA or gDNA that came from T cells, B-cell-depleted T cells, or PBMCs.

Looked up from germline, CDR1 is MNHNS and CDR2 is SASEGT. The CDR3 covers 13 residues. V was pared by 1 base and J by 3 bases, with 6 bases between. As originally analysed: Reference gene primers were amplified, and this amplification served to estimate nucleated cell counts. Clones were read by immunoSEQ multiplex PCR, and TCRdb kept only the in-frame ones, dropping some. That table supplies the V and J calls and clone size; D and trimming were determined from the DNA. This table has over 250,000 clones, 86% appearing once. This chain connects TRBV6-1 to TRBJ1-2; D remains unclear. The receptor comes from a man aged 35-49 years who had recovered from COVID-19. Input material: peripheral blood. The CDR3 nucleotides are TGTGCCAGCAGTGAAGTCCCCGACTATGGCTACACCTTC. Translated, it gives CASSEVPDYGYTF.